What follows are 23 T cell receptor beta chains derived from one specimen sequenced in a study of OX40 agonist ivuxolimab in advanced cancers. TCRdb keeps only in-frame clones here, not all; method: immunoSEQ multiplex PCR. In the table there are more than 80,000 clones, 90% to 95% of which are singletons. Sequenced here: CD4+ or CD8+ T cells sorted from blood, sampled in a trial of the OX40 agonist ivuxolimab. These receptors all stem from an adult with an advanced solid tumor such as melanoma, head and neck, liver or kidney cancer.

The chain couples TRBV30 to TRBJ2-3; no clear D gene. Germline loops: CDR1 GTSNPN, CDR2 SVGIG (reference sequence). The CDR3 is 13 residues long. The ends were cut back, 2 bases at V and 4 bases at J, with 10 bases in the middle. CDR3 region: CAWSLRPSDTQYF. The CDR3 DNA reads TGTGCCTGGAGTCTACGACCTTCAGATACGCAGTATTTT.

The chain's CDR3 is CASSLAGSTDTQYF. In nucleotides, the CDR3 is TGTGCCAGCAGCTTAGCAGGTAGCACAGATACGCAGTATTTT. The chain uses TRBV7-9 and TRBJ2-3; D not resolved. V was trimmed by 0 bases and J by 0 bases, leaving 4 bases between them. The CDR3 extends over 14 amino acids. CDR1 and CDR2 from the germline V gene are SEHNR and FQNEAQ (reference sequence).

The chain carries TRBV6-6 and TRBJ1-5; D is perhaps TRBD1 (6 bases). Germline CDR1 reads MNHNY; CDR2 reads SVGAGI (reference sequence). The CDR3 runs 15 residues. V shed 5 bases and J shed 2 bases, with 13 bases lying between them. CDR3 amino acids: CASSRTGTGNQPQHF. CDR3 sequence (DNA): TGTGCCAGCAGTCGAACAGGGACGGGCAATCAGCCCCAGCATTTT.

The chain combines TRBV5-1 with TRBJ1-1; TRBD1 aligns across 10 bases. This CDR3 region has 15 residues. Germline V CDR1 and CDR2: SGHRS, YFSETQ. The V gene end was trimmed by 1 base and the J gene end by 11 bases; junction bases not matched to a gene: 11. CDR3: CASSLRGTGAPGAFF. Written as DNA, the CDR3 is TGCGCCAGCAGCTTGAGGGGGACAGGGGCCCCTGGGGCTTTCTTT.

The CDR3, as DNA: TGTGCCAGCAGTTCCGCAGGACAGGGCGGCAATCAGCCCCAGCATTTT. It codes for CASSSAGQGGNQPQHF. The chain couples TRBV6-6 to TRBJ1-5; TRBD1 matches at 8 bases. With V trimmed by 4 bases and J by 2 bases, 7 bases remained unmatched. Germline V gene sequence: CDR1 MNHNY, CDR2 SVGAGI (reference sequence). CDR3 length: 16 residues.

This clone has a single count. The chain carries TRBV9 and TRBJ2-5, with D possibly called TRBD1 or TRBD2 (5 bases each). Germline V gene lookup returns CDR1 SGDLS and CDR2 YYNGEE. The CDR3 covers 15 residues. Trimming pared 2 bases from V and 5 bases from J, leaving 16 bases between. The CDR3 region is CASSVGVGAGETQYF. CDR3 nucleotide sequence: TGTGCCAGCAGCGTGGGGGTAGGGGCCGGGGAGACCCAGTACTTC.

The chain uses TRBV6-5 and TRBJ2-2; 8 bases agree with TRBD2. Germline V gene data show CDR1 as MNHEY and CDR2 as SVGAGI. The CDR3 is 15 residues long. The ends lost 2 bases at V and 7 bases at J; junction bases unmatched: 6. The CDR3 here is CASSYAGGGNGELFF. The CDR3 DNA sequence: TGTGCCAGCAGTTACGCGGGAGGTGGAAACGGGGAGCTGTTTTTT.

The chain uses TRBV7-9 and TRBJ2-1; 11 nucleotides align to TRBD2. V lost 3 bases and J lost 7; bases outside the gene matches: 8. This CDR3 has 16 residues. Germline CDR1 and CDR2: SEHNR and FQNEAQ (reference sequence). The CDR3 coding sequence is TGTGCCAGCAGCTTTGCGACTAGCGGGAATGGAAATGAGCAGTTCTTC. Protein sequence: CASSFATSGNGNEQFF.

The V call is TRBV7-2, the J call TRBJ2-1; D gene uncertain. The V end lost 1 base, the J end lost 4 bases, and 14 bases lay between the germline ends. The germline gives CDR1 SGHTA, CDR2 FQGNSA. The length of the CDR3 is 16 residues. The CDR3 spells CASSLGIITNYNEQFF. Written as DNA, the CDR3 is TGTGCCAGCAGCTTAGGAATTATTACCAATTACAATGAGCAGTTCTTC.

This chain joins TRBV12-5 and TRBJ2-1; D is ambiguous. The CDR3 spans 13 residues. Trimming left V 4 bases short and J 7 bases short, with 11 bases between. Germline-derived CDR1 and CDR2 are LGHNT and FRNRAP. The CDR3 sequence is CASGSAGPNEQFF. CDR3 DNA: TGTGCTAGTGGTTCGGCAGGACCTAATGAGCAGTTCTTC.

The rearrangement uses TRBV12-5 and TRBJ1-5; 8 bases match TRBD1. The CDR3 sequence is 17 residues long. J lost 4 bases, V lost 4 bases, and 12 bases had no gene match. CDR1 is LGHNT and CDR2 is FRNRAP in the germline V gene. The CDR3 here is CASGSTLDRGINQPQHF. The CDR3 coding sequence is TGTGCTAGTGGTTCTACCCTCGACAGGGGAATAAATCAGCCCCAGCATTTT. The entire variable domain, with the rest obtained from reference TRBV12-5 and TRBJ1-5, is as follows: DARVTQTPRHKVTEMGQEVTMRCQPILGHNTVFWYRQTMMQGLELLAYFRNRAPLDDSGMPKDRFSAEMPDATLATLKIQPSEPRDSAVYFCASGSTLDRGINQPQHFGDGTRLSIL.

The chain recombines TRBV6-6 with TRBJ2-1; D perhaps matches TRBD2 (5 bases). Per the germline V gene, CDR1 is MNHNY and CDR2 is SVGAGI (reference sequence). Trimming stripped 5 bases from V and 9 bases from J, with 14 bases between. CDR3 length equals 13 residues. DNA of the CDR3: TGTGCCAGCAGTCGACCCGGGGAAGGTGAGCAGTTCTTC. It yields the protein CASSRPGEGEQFF.

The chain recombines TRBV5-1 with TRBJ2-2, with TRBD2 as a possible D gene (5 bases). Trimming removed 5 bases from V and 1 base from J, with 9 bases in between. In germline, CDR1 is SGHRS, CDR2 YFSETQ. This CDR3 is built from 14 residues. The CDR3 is CASRVGLNTGELFF. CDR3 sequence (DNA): TGCGCCAGCAGGGTCGGACTGAACACCGGGGAGCTGTTTTTT.

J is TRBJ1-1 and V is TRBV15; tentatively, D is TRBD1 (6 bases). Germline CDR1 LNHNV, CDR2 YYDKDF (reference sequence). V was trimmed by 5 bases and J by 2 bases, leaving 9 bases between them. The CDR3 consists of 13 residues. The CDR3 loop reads CATSLDRNTEAFF. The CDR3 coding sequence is TGTGCCACCAGCCTGGACAGAAACACTGAAGCTTTCTTT. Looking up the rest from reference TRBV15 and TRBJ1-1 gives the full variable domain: DAMVIQNPRYQVTQFGKPVTLSCSQTLNHNVMYWYQQKSSQAPKLLFHYYDKDFNNEADTPDNFQSRRPNTSFCFLDIRSPGLGDTAMYLCATSLDRNTEAFFGQGTRLTVV.

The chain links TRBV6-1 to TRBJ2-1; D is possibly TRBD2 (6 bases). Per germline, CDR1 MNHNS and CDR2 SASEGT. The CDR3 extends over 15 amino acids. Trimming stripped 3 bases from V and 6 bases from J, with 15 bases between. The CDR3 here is CASSDRGIGLNEQFF. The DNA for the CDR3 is TGTGCCAGCAGTGATCGCGGGATAGGCCTCAATGAGCAGTTCTTC.

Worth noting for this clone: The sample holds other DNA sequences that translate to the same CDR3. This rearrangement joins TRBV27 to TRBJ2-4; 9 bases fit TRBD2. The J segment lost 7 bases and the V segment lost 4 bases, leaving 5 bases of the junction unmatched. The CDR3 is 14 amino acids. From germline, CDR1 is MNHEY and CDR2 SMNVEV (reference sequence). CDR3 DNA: TGTGCCAGCAGTTCGTTAGCGGGAGTCAACATTCAGTACTTC. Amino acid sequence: CASSSLAGVNIQYF.

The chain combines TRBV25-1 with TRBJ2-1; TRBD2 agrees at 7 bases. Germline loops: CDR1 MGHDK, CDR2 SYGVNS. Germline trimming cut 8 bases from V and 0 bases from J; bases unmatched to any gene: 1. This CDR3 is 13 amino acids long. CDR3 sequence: CASGRASYNEQFF. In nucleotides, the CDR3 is TGTGCCAGCGGGAGGGCCTCCTACAATGAGCAGTTCTTC. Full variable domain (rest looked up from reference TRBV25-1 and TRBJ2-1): EADIYQTPRYLVIGTGKKITLECSQTMGHDKMYWYQQDPGMELHLIHYSYGVNSTEKGDLSSESTVSRIRTEHFPLTLESARPSHTSQYLCASGRASYNEQFFGPGTRLTVL.

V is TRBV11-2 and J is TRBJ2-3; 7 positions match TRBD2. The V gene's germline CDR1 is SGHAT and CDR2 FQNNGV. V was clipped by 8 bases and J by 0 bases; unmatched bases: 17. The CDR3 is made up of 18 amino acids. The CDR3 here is CASRPTPGLPTSTDTQYF. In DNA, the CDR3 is TGTGCCAGCCGGCCAACACCGGGACTACCTACGAGCACAGATACGCAGTATTTT.

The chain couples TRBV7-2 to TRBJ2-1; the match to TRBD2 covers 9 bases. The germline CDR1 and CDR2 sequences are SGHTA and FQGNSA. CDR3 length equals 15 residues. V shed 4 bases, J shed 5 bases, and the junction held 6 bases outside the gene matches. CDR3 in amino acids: CASSWAASGDNEQFF. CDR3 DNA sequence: TGTGCCAGCAGCTGGGCGGCTAGCGGGGACAATGAGCAGTTCTTC.

CDR3 protein: CASSLISGGFTDTQYF. DNA of the CDR3: TGTGCCAGCAGCTTGATTAGCGGGGGTTTCACAGATACGCAGTATTTT. This chain connects TRBV5-6 to TRBJ2-3; 9 positions match TRBD2. The CDR3 extends over 16 amino acids. The trim removed 1 base at V and 2 bases at J, leaving 5 bases unmatched. The germline gives CDR1 SGHDT, CDR2 YYEEEE.

The CDR3 nucleotides are TGTGCCAGCTTAGGCAGGGCGGGCACTGAAGCTTTCTTT. Its protein is CASLGRAGTEAFF. This chain uses TRBV2 with TRBJ1-1, with D possibly matching TRBD1 (5 bases). The CDR3 runs to 13 residues. With 8 bases removed from V and 4 bases from J, the gap between germline ends came to 14 bases. Germline V gene lookup returns CDR1 SNHLY and CDR2 FYNNEI. Looking up the rest from reference TRBV2 and TRBJ1-1 gives the full variable domain: EPEVTQTPSHQVTQMGQEVILRCVPISNHLYFYWYRQILGQKVEFLVSFYNNEISEKSEIFDDQFSVERPDGSNFTLKIRSTKLEDSAMYFCASLGRAGTEAFFGQGTRLTVV.

In nucleotides, the CDR3 is TGTGCCTGCAGACAGGGATGGAATGAGCAGTTCTTC. Translated: CACRQGWNEQFF. The V gene is TRBV30, the J gene TRBJ2-1; 7 nucleotides match TRBD1. Germline CDR1 is GTSNPN and CDR2 is SVGIG (reference sequence). The CDR3 contains 12 residues. Unmatched junction bases numbered 6, after V lost 6 bases and J lost 7 bases.

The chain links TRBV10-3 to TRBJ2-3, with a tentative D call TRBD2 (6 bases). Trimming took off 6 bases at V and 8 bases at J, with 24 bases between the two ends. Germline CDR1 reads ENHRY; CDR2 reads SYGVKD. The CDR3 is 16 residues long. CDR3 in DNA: TGTGCCATCAGAAACCGGGACTCACATCGGGTTGGTACGCAGTATTTT. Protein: CAIRNRDSHRVGTQYF.